Included here is one TCR beta chain sequence, with context. Its binding antigen is unknown. Base quality data are lacking; no much larger clone is found one base away. The data are from a study of blood T cell repertoires in COVID-19 (dated by TCRdb to about 2020). As for the study more broadly: Samples covering the acute and convalescent phases of COVID-19 were provided by collaborators in the United States, Italy and Spain. The prospective study material was composed of cDNA or gDNA derived from T cells, B-cell-depleted T cells, or PBMCs. Subjects who had been exposed to COVID-19, were actively infected with it, or had recovered from it provided the deeply sampled blood TCRbeta repertoires that made up the dataset. The repertoires were released in a freely available public database meant as a resource for research on the immune response to SARS-CoV-2. The samples were drawn from the first 160 participants of the ongoing ImmuneRACE study and from some 1,300 subjects provided by 6 global collaborators. The sample metadata nearly always contained a de-identified subject ID, COVID-19 status, age in years and sex. Where available, HLA class I and class II types were taken from metadata supplied by the sample provider and were not determined by assay-based typing. What the work shows at the level of the full study, not this receptor alone: Clinical and demographic metadata were provided uncurated, with the amount varying by source and participant.

The immunoSEQ Assay, a bias-controlled multiplex PCR, was used to amplify TCRbeta CDR3 regions from genomic DNA. Under the source paper's analysis protocol: Within the assay, amplification of reference gene primers was used to estimate how many nucleated cells each sample contained. To quantify the absolute abundance of each unique TCRbeta CDR3 rearrangement, sequence reads were collapsed and filtered. For each sample, productive Simpson clonality was calculated by taking the square root of Simpson's diversity index across productive rearrangements. TCRdb's version of the immuneACCESS table is confined to in-frame rearrangements and falls short of the full clone set. An unresolved V gene accounts for under half of the shortfall where checked; the remainder is of unknown origin. D and trimming come from the DNA, and the V and J calls and clone size come from that table. The sample includes approximately 71,000 clones, with about 88% observed a single time. The ten largest clonotypes hold 5.1% of the sample.

The collaborating institutions used their own protocols to collect whole blood in K2EDTA tubes. For TCRbeta analysis, collaborator samples were shipped as frozen whole blood, as isolated PBMCs, or as DNA extracted from either sample type. V is pruned by 1 base and J by 1 base, leaving 9 bases of the junction without a gene match. Taken from the germline V gene, the CDR1 and CDR2 loops are SQVTM and ANQGSEA. From its cysteine to its phenylalanine, the CDR3 spans 16 amino acids. Only the CDR3 portion is preserved as DNA: 48 bases, with reading frame beginning at the first base. The sequence links TRBV29-1 to TRBJ2-7; 8 bases in the junction line up with TRBD1. The sample consisted of peripheral blood. This sequence was found in a human donor in a cohort sampled during active COVID-19. The DNA reads TGCAGCGTTGAAGGGGCGCAGGGGGCTTCTTCCTACGAGCAGTACTTC. Its amino acids are CSVEGAQGASSYEQYF.